This T cell receptor (beta chain) was identified during a study of T cells in Graves' hyperthyroidism and ophthalmopathy. The study, taken as a whole, reports: The majority of expanded thyroid clonotypes above 0.001 also appeared in blood.

Researchers took RNA transcripts and amplified the TCR beta CDR3 regions from them. First-round RT-PCR of the TCR CDR3 relied on the HTBI primer set. TCRdb reprocessed the multiplex PCR reads with MiXCR, giving one entry per CDR3 protein. The repertoire includes approximately 610,000 distinct CDR3 sequences, roughly 15% of them detected once, and about 4.5% sits in the top ten. Active moderate-to-severe ophthalmopathy, Clinical Activity Score at least 3, NOSPECS at least 4, under 3 months' duration. It was roughly 10 ml of fresh peripheral blood that supplied the PBMCs. This clonotype has at least ten counts. Antigen: not known. CDR3 length equals 15 residues. Trimming removed 5 bases at V and 2 bases at J, with 13 bases between. Germline CDR1 reads MNHEY; CDR2 reads SMNVEV (reference sequence).

This TCR derives from a woman in her 40s with Graves' ophthalmopathy. This chain connects TRBV27 to TRBJ1-5; D may be TRBD1 (6 bases). Sequences were obtained from blood. The CDR3 spells CASSPGQWGNQPQHF. DNA for the CDR3: TGTGCCAGCAGTCCCGGACAGTGGGGCAATCAGCCCCAGCATTTT.